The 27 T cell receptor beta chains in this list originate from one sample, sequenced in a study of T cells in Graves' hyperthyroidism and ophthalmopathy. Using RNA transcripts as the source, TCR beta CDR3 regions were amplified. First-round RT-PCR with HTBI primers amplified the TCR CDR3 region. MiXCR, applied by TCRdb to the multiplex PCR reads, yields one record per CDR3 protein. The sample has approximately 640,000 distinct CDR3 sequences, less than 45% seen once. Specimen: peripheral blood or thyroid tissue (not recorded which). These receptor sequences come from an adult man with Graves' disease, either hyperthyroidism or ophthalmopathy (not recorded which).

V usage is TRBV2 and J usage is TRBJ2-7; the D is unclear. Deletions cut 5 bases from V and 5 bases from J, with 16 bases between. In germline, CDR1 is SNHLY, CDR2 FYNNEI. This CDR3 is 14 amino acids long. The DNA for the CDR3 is TGTGCCAGCAGTCGGCCGGCCACCGGAGACGAGCAGTACTTC. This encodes CASSRPATGDEQYF.

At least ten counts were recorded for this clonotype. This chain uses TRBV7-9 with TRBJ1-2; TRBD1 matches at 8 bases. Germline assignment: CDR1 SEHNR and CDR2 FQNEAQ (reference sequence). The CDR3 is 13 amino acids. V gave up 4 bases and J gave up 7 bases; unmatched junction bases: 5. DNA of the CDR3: TGTGCCAGCAGCTCGGACAGGGCGGGTGGCTACACCTTC. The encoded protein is CASSSDRAGGYTF. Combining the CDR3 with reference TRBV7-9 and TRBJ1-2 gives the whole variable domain DTGVSQNPRHKITKRGQNVTFRCDPISEHNRLYWYRQTLGQGPEFLTYFQNEAQLEKSRLLSDRFSAERPKGSFSTLEIQRTEQGDSAMYLCASSSDRAGGYTFGSGTRLTVV.

This chain's CDR3 is CASSLIDNQPQHF. The DNA of the CDR3 is TGTGCCAGCAGTTTAATTGACAATCAGCCCCAGCATTTT. V and J are TRBV2 and TRBJ1-5; no definite D call. The CDR3 consists of 13 residues. V was cut by 5 bases and J by 3 bases, with 8 bases left in between. CDR1 and CDR2 (germline): SNHLY, FYNNEI.

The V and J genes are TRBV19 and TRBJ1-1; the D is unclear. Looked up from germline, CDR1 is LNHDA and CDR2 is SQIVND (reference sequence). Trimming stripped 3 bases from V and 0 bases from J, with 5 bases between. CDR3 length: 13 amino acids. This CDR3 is CASSIPLNTEAFF. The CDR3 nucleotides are TGTGCCAGTAGTATCCCCCTGAACACTGAAGCTTTCTTT.

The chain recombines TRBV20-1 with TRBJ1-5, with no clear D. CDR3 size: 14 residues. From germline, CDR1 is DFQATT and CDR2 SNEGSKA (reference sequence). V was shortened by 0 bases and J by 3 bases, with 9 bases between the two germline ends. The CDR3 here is CSARDWTYNQPQHF. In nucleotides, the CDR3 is TGCAGTGCTAGAGATTGGACCTACAATCAGCCCCAGCATTTT.

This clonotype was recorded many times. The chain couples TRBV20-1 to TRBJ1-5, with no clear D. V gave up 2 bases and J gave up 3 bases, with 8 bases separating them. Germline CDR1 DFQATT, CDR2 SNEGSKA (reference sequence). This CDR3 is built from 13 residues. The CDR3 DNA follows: TGCAGTGCTAGAACGGGGAACAATCAGCCCCAGCATTTT. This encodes CSARTGNNQPQHF.

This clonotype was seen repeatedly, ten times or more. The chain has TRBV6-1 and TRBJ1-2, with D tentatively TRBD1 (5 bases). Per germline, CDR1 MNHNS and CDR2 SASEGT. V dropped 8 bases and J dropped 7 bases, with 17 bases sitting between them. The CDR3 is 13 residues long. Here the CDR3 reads CASQGRVLSGYTF. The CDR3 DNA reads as TGTGCCAGCCAAGGCAGGGTATTGAGTGGCTACACCTTC.

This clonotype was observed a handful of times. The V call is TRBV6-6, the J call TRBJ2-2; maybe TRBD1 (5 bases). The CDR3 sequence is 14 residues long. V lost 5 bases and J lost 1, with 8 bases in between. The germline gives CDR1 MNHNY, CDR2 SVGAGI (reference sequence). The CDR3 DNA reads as TGTGCCAGCAGTGCCGACAGGAACACCGGGGAGCTGTTTTTT. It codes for CASSADRNTGELFF.

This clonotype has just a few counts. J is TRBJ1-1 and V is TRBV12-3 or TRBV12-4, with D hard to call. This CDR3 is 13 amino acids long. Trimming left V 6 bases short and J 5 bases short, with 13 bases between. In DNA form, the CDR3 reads TGTGCCAGCAGCCTAATCGGAGTAACTGAAGCTTTCTTT. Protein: CASSLIGVTEAFF.

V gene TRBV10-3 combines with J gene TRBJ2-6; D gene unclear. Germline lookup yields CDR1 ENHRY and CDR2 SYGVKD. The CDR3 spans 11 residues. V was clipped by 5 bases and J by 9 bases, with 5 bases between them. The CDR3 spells CAISLDNVLTF. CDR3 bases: TGTGCCATCAGTCTGGACAACGTCCTGACTTTC.

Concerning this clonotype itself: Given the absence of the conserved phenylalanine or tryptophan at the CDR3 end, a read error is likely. CDR3: CASSLGGGGADGYTL. In DNA, the CDR3 is TGTGCCAGCAGCTTAGGCGGGGGGGGCGCAGATGGCTACACCCTC. The chain uses TRBV13 and TRBJ1-2; the D gene is possibly TRBD1 (6 bases). The germline gives CDR1 PRHDT, CDR2 FYEKMQ (reference sequence). The CDR3 covers 15 residues. Trimming shortened V by 0 bases and J by 6 bases, and 14 bases separated the two germline ends.

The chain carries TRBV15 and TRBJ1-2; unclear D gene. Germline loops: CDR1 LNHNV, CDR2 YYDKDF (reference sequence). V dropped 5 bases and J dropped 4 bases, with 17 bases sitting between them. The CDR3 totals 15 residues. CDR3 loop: CATSQDYPGSYGYTF. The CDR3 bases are TGTGCCACCAGCCAAGATTACCCCGGATCCTATGGCTACACCTTC.

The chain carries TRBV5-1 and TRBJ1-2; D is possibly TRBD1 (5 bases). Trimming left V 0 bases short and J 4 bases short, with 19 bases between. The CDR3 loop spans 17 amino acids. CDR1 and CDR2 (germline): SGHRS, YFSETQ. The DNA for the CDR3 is TGCGCCAGCAGCTTGGCCGTGGTTCAGGGTGTTGGCTATGGCTACACCTTC. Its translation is CASSLAVVQGVGYGYTF.

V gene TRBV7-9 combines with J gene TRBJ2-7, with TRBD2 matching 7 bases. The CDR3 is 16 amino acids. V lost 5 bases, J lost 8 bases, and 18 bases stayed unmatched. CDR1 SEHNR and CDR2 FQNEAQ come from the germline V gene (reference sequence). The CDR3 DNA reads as TGTGCCAGCAGCCCGGGACTACCGGGACGACCTTTAAAGCAGTACTTC. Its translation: CASSPGLPGRPLKQYF.

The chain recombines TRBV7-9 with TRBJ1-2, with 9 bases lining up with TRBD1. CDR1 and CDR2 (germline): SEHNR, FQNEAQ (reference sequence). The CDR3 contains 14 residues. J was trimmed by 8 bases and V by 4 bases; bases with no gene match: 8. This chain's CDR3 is CASSSYRGQDGYTF. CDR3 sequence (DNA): TGTGCCAGCAGCTCATACAGGGGGCAGGACGGCTACACCTTC.

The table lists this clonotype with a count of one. The CDR3 DNA sequence: TGTGCCATCAGCTCCGGACAGGGGTCTTCCTACGAGCAGTACTTC. This gives the protein CAISSGQGSSYEQYF. The V call is TRBV10-3, the J call TRBJ2-7; TRBD1 matches 9 bases. J was trimmed by 1 base and V by 6 bases; bases with no gene match: 7. CDR1 is ENHRY, CDR2 SYGVKD, per germline. CDR3 size: 15 residues.

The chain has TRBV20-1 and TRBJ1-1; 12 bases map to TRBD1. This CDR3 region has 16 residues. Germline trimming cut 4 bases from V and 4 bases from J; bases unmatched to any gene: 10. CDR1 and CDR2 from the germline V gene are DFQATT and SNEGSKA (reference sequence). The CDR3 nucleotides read TGCAGTGCTATCCTTGGGACAGGGGGCTTGAGCACTGAAGCTTTCTTT. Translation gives CSAILGTGGLSTEAFF.

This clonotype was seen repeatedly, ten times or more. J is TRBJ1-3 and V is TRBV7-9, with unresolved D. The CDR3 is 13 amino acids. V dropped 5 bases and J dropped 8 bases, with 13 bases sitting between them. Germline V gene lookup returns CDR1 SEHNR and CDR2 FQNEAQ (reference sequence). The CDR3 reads CASSLSVGDTIYF. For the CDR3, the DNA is TGTGCCAGCAGCCTTAGCGTTGGGGACACCATATATTTT.

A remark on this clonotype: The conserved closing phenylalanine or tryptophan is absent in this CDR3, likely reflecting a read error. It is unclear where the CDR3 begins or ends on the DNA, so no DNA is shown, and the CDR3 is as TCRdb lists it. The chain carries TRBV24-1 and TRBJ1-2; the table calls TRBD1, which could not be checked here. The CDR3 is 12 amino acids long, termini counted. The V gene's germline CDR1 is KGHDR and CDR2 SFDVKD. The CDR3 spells CATSDSGGQNTL.

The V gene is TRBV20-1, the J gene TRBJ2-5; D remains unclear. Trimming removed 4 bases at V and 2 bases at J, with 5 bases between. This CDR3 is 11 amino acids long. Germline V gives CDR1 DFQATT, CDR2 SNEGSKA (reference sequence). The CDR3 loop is CSATRQETQYF. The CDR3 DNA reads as TGCAGTGCTACGAGACAAGAGACCCAGTACTTC.

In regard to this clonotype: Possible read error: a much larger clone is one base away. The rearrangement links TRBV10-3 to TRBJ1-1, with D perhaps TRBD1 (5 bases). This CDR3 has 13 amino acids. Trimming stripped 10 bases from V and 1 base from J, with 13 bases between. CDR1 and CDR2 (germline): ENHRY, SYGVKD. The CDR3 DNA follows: TGTGCCACCGGGACGGGGCGGAACACTGAAGCTTTCTTT. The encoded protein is CATGTGRNTEAFF.

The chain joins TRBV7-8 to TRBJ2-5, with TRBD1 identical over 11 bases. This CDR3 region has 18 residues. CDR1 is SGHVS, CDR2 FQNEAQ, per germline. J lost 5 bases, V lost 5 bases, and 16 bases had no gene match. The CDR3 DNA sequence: TGTGCCAGCAGCCCTAAGGGGACAGGGGGTACCAGAGTGGAGACCCAGTACTTC. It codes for CASSPKGTGGTRVETQYF.

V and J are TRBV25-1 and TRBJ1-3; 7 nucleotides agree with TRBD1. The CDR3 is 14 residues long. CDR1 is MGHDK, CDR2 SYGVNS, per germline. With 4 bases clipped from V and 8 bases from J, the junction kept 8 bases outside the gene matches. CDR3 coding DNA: TGTGCCAGCAGTGCCTATACAGGGGTTTACACCATATATTTT. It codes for CASSAYTGVYTIYF. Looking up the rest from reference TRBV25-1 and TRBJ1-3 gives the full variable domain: EADIYQTPRYLVIGTGKKITLECSQTMGHDKMYWYQQDPGMELHLIHYSYGVNSTEKGDLSSESTVSRIRTEHFPLTLESARPSHTSQYLCASSAYTGVYTIYFGEGSWLTVV.

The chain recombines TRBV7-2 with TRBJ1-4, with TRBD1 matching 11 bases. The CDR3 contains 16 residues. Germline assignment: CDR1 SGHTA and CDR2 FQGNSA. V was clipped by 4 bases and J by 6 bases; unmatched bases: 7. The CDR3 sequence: CASSSGTGGRDEKLFF. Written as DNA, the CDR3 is TGTGCCAGCAGCTCCGGGACAGGGGGAAGAGATGAAAAACTGTTTTTT.

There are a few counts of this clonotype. The CDR3 DNA is TGTGCCAGTAGTATAGATCTTAGGAGTAATCAGCCCCAGCATTTT. Protein product: CASSIDLRSNQPQHF. The V gene is TRBV19, the J gene TRBJ1-5; D uncertain. Germline V lookup: CDR1 LNHDA, CDR2 SQIVND (reference sequence). The V gene lost 0 bases and the J gene lost 4 bases, with 10 bases spanning the gap. There are 15 residues in the CDR3.

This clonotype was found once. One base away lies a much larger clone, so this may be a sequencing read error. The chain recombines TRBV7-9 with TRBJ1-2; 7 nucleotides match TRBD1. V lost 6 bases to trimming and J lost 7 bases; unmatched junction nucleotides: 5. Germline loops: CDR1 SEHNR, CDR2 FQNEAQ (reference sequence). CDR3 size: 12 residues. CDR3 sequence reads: CASSVQGSGYTF. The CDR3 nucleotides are TGTGCCAGCAGTGTACAGGGGAGTGGCTACACCTTC.

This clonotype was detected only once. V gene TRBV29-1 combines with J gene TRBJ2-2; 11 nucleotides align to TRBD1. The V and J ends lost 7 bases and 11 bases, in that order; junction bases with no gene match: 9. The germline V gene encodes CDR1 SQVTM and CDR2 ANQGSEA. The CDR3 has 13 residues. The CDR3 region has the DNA TGCAGCGCAGTAGGACAGGGGGCGGGCGAGCTGTTTTTT. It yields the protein CSAVGQGAGELFF.